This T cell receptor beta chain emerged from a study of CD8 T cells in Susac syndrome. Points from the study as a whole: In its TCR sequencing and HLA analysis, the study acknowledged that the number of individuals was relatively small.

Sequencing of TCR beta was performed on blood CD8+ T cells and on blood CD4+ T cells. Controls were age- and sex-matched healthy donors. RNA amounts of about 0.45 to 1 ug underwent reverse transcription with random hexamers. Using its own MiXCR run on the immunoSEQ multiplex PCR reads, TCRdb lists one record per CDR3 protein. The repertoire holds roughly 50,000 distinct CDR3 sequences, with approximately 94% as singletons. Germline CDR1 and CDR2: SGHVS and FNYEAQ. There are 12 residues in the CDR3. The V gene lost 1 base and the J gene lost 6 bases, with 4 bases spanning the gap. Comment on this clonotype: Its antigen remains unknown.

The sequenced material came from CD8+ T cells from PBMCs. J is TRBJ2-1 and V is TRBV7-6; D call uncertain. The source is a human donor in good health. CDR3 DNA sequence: TGTGCCAGCAGCTTAGGGACCAATGAGCAGTTCTTC. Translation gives CASSLGTNEQFF.